The T cell receptor beta chain described here comes from a study of blood T cell repertoires in COVID-19. The CDR3 contains 16 residues. V was shortened by 4 bases and J by 0 bases, with 13 bases between the two germline ends. Germline V lookup: CDR1 LNHDA, CDR2 SQIVND (reference sequence). Libraries were prepared by immunoSEQ multiplex PCR; TCRdb keeps only in-frame clonotypes and omits some of them. The sample holds almost 20,000 clones, more than 75% seen once. This clone was observed once. Sequencing was performed on peripheral blood. The source of this sequence is a human donor with active COVID-19. The donor label of this sample is uncertain. This chain links TRBV19 with TRBJ1-3; a possible D gene is TRBD1 (5 bases). The CDR3 DNA sequence: TGTGCCAGTAGTACCTTGTTCGGGGGCTCTGGAAACACCATATATTTT. It specifies CASSTLFGGSGNTIYF.